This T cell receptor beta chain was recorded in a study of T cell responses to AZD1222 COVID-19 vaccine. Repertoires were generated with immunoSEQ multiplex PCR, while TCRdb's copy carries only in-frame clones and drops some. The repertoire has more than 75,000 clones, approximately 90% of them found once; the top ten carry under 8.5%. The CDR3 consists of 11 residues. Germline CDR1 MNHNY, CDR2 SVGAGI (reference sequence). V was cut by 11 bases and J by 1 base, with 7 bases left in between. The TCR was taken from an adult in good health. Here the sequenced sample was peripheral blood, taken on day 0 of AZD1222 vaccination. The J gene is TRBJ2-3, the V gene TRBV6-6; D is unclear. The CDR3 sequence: CASRRTDTQYF. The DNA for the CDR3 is TGTGCCTCACGGCGCACAGATACGCAGTATTTT.